These 26 T cell receptor beta chains originate from one sample sequenced in a study of shared clonotypes between healthy human individuals. Libraries were prepared by immunoSEQ multiplex PCR; TCRdb keeps only in-frame clonotypes and omits some of them. This repertoire shows around 500,000 clones, almost 80% found once; its top ten account for about 12%. What was sequenced was PBMCs. These receptors originate from a woman aged 40 to 50 in good health. Some clones in this sample may be carry-over from other donors' samples.

The chain carries TRBV7-9 and TRBJ2-2; 8 positions match TRBD1. V was pared by 5 bases and J by 7 bases, with 12 bases of the junction left unmatched. Germline values: CDR1 SEHNR, CDR2 FQNEAQ (reference sequence). The length of the CDR3 is 16 residues. The CDR3 region has the DNA TGTGCCAGCAGCGTCGGCGCAGGGGGCTCGGACGGGGAGCTGTTTTTT. Amino acid sequence: CASSVGAGGSDGELFF.

The genes are TRBV10-3 and TRBJ1-5; tentative D call: TRBD1 (5 bases). Trimming removed 10 bases at V and 5 bases at J, with 12 bases between. CDR3 length equals 12 residues. Germline V CDR1 and CDR2: ENHRY, SYGVKD. CDR3 protein: CATAGNDQPQHF. CDR3 DNA sequence: TGTGCCACCGCAGGGAACGATCAGCCCCAGCATTTT.

The chain joins TRBV28 to TRBJ2-1, with D perhaps TRBD1 or TRBD2 (5 bases each). Germline V gives CDR1 MDHEN, CDR2 SYDVKM. This CDR3 has 16 residues. V gave up 4 bases and J gave up 6 bases, with 19 bases separating them. The CDR3 bases are TGTGCCAGCAGTTCCCGGGACCCAGGGACCGTCAATGAGCAGTTCTTC. It translates to CASSSRDPGTVNEQFF.

This chain uses TRBV28 with TRBJ1-2, with D maybe TRBD1 (5 bases). Germline V gene sequence: CDR1 MDHEN, CDR2 SYDVKM. This CDR3 has 14 residues. Trimming took off 7 bases at V and 0 bases at J, with 12 bases between the two ends. The CDR3 sequence is CASTPGITNYGYTF. CDR3 DNA: TGTGCCAGCACCCCAGGGATTACTAACTATGGCTACACCTTC.

This clone occurred once. The genes are TRBV11-2 and TRBJ2-1, with D hard to call. Trimming shortened V by 3 bases and J by 9 bases, and 6 bases separated the two germline ends. CDR3 length: 11 amino acids. The germline gives CDR1 SGHAT, CDR2 FQNNGV. CDR3 residues: CASSLFSEQFF. CDR3 bases: TGTGCCAGCAGCTTGTTTAGTGAGCAGTTCTTC. The variable domain in full, with the rest retrieved from reference TRBV11-2 and TRBJ2-1, is EAGVAQSPRYKIIEKRQSVAFWCNPISGHATLYWYQQILGQGPKLLIQFQNNGVVDDSQLPKDRFSAERLKGVDSTLKIQPAKLEDSAVYLCASSLFSEQFFGPGTRLTVL.

The gene calls are TRBV28 and TRBJ1-2; 8 nucleotides align to TRBD1. Germline trimming cut 4 bases from V and 9 bases from J; bases unmatched to any gene: 4. CDR3 length: 12 residues. Per germline, CDR1 MDHEN and CDR2 SYDVKM. This chain's CDR3 is CASSSRTGRYTF. The CDR3, as DNA: TGTGCCAGCAGTTCCCGGACAGGGCGCTACACCTTC.

The chain employs TRBV2 and TRBJ2-5, with TRBD2 as a possible D gene (6 bases). The ends were cut back, 6 bases at V and 5 bases at J, with 16 bases in the middle. This CDR3 contains 14 residues. In germline, CDR1 is SNHLY, CDR2 FYNNEI. The CDR3 region has the DNA TGTGCCAGCAGACAAACACGGGGGTGGGAGACCCAGTACTTC. Protein: CASRQTRGWETQYF.

This sequence joins TRBV6-1 and TRBJ2-4, with D unresolved. Trimming left V 3 bases short and J 13 bases short, with 10 bases between. CDR1 is MNHNS and CDR2 is SASEGT in the germline V gene. The CDR3 contains 11 residues. DNA for the CDR3: TGTGCCAGCAGTGAGTTCGGAATACAGTACTTC. This codes for CASSEFGIQYF.

The rearrangement links TRBV18 to TRBJ2-7; TRBD1 is a possible D gene (7 bases). Trimming shortened V by 3 bases and J by 6 bases, and 27 bases separated the two germline ends. Germline CDR1 reads KGHSH; CDR2 reads LQKENI. This CDR3 contains 18 residues. CDR3 residues: CASSPKVQEEGQRLEQYF. CDR3 DNA: TGTGCCAGCTCACCCAAGGTGCAGGAGGAGGGACAGAGGCTCGAGCAGTACTTC. Drawing the rest from reference TRBV18 and TRBJ2-7, the complete variable domain is NAGVMQNPRHLVRRRGQEARLRCSPMKGHSHVYWYRQLPEEGLKFMVYLQKENIIDESGMPKERFSAEFPKEGPSILRIQQVVRGDSAAYFCASSPKVQEEGQRLEQYFGPGTRLTVT.

J is TRBJ1-4 and V is TRBV7-9; D is unclear. This CDR3 comprises 15 residues. With 3 bases removed from V and 0 bases from J, the gap between germline ends came to 8 bases. In germline, CDR1 is SEHNR, CDR2 FQNEAQ (reference sequence). CDR3 protein: CASSLAATTNEKLFF. In DNA, the CDR3 is TGTGCCAGCAGCTTGGCGGCAACAACTAATGAAAAACTGTTTTTT.

Here the CDR3 DNA reads TGCGCCAGCAGCTTGGCCTCTTTCTTATCCTACGAGCAGTACTTC. Translation: CASSLASFLSYEQYF. V and J are TRBV5-1 and TRBJ2-7; unclear D gene. This CDR3 has 15 residues. Germline CDR1 SGHRS, CDR2 YFSETQ. Trimming took 0 bases from V and 1 from J, leaving 11 bases between them. Full variable domain (rest looked up from reference TRBV5-1 and TRBJ2-7): KAGVTQTPRYLIKTRGQQVTLSCSPISGHRSVSWYQQTPGQGLQFLFEYFSETQRNKGNFPGRFSGRQFSNSRSEMNVSTLELGDSALYLCASSLASFLSYEQYFGPGTRLTVT.

The CDR3 sequence: CASSDGQGNTEAFF. The CDR3 region has the DNA TGTGCCAGCAGCGATGGACAGGGAAACACTGAAGCTTTCTTT. V and J are TRBV5-4 and TRBJ1-1, with TRBD1 identical over 8 bases. The trim removed 4 bases at V and 2 bases at J, leaving 4 bases unmatched. CDR1 is SGHNT and CDR2 is YYREEE in the germline V gene (reference sequence). The CDR3 has 14 residues.

The rearrangement uses TRBV18 and TRBJ1-1; D may be TRBD1 (5 bases). CDR1 KGHSH and CDR2 LQKENI come from the germline V gene. The CDR3 loop spans 15 amino acids. Trimming took 3 bases from V and 0 from J, leaving 11 bases between them. CDR3 DNA sequence: TGTGCCAGCTCACCTACGACAGTTATGAACACTGAAGCTTTCTTT. Translating it yields CASSPTTVMNTEAFF.

The genes are TRBV6-1 and TRBJ2-1, with 7 bases that match TRBD2. The CDR3 is 14 amino acids. Germline lookup yields CDR1 MNHNS and CDR2 SASEGT. After removal of 7 bases from V and 4 bases from J, the junction contained 7 bases not matched to a gene. The CDR3 is CASIPGGDYNEQFF. The CDR3, as DNA: TGTGCCAGCATCCCTGGGGGGGATTACAATGAGCAGTTCTTC.

This clone was counted once. At one of its ends the junction is not consistent with the germline gene, which may arise from a read error. This chain uses TRBV7-7 with TRBJ1-3; D not certain. There are 13 residues in the CDR3. Germline V gene lookup returns CDR1 SSHAT and CDR2 FNYEAQ (reference sequence). This chain's CDR3 is CASTPGAGNTIYF. CDR3 DNA sequence: TGTGCTAGCACCCCAGGCGCTGGAAACACCATATATTTT. Full variable domain (rest looked up from reference TRBV7-7 and TRBJ1-3): GAGVSQSPRYKVTKRGQDVTLRCDPISSHATLYWYQQALGQGPEFLTYFNYEAQPDKSGLPSDRFSAERPEGSISTLTIQRTEQRDSAMYRCASTPGAGNTIYFGEGSWLTVV.

The chain has TRBV27 and TRBJ1-6; D unresolved. The CDR3 length is 13 residues. V gave up 0 bases and J gave up 10 bases, with 7 bases separating them. Looked up from germline, CDR1 is MNHEY and CDR2 is SMNVEV (reference sequence). Written as DNA, the CDR3 is TGTGCCAGCAGTTTATCGTATAGGTCACCCCTCCACTTT. As protein: CASSLSYRSPLHF.

The sample holds many counts of this clone. The chain joins TRBV30 to TRBJ1-1; TRBD1 is a possible D gene (5 bases). V was trimmed by 3 bases and J by 2 bases, leaving 16 bases between them. The CDR3 runs 15 residues. Germline CDR1 reads GTSNPN; CDR2 reads SVGIG (reference sequence). CDR3 loop: CAWSLPLGLNTEAFF. CDR3 DNA sequence: TGTGCCTGGAGCTTACCTTTGGGACTTAACACTGAAGCTTTCTTT.

Worth noting for this clone: Other DNA sequences within the sample encode an identical CDR3. The V gene is TRBV30, the J gene TRBJ1-5; unclear D gene. Germline-derived CDR1 and CDR2 are GTSNPN and SVGIG (reference sequence). The CDR3 covers 13 residues. V was pared by 1 base and J by 5 bases, with 9 bases between. CDR3 nucleotide sequence: TGTGCCTGGAGTGGGGGTAGGGATCAGCCCCAGCATTTT. This codes for CAWSGGRDQPQHF. Full variable domain (outside the CDR3, taken from reference TRBV30 and TRBJ1-5): SQTIHQWPATLVQPVGSPLSLECTVEGTSNPNLYWYRQAAGRGLQLLFYSVGIGQISSEVPQNLSASRPQDRQFILSSKKLLLSDSGFYLCAWSGGRDQPQHFGDGTRLSIL.

The chain joins TRBV6-1 to TRBJ2-1; a possible D gene is TRBD2 (5 bases). V lost 2 bases, J lost 3 bases, and 14 bases lay in between. Germline V lookup: CDR1 MNHNS, CDR2 SASEGT. The CDR3 has 16 amino acids. The CDR3 DNA sequence: TGTGCCAGCAGTGAAATGGGATGGGCGGGCTACAATGAGCAGTTCTTC. Its protein product is CASSEMGWAGYNEQFF.

J is TRBJ2-2 and V is TRBV19; D assignment may be TRBD1 or TRBD2 (6 bases each). CDR1 is LNHDA, CDR2 SQIVND, per germline (reference sequence). V shed 7 bases and J shed 8 bases, with 14 bases lying between them. The length of the CDR3 is 13 residues. The chain's CDR3 is CASTVQGTGELFF. CDR3 in DNA: TGTGCCAGTACCGTCCAGGGGACTGGGGAGCTGTTTTTT.

This chain joins TRBV7-6 and TRBJ1-1; a weak D match, TRBD1 (5 bases). Trimming removed 2 bases at V and 3 bases at J, with 10 bases between. The germline V gene encodes CDR1 SGHVS and CDR2 FNYEAQ. CDR3 length: 14 amino acids. The DNA of the CDR3 is TGTGCCAGCAGCTTACAGAGGGGTGACACTGAAGCTTTCTTT. Its translation: CASSLQRGDTEAFF.

The DNA of the CDR3 is TGTGCCAGCTCACCACAACTGACAGGGTCCCAAGAGACCCAGTACTTC. Translating gives CASSPQLTGSQETQYF. The chain carries TRBV18 and TRBJ2-5; 7 bases are shared with TRBD1. There are 16 residues in the CDR3. Germline trimming cut 1 base from V and 1 base from J; bases unmatched to any gene: 6. Germline CDR1 reads KGHSH; CDR2 reads LQKENI.

This clone was detected a few times. This chain links TRBV27 with TRBJ2-7; the D is unclear. V was shortened by 6 bases and J by 6 bases, with 18 bases between the two germline ends. There are 14 residues in the CDR3. From germline, CDR1 is MNHEY and CDR2 SMNVEV (reference sequence). CDR3: CASSYRPGLGEQYF. The CDR3 DNA sequence: TGTGCCAGCAGCTACCGCCCGGGTCTGGGCGAGCAGTACTTC.

The chain recombines TRBV9 with TRBJ2-1; D is undetermined. CDR1 SGDLS and CDR2 YYNGEE come from the germline V gene. The CDR3 has 14 amino acids. V was trimmed by 4 bases and J by 3 bases, leaving 11 bases between them. This chain's CDR3 is CASSTRLGYNEQFF. CDR3 bases: TGTGCCAGCAGCACCCGGCTAGGCTACAATGAGCAGTTCTTC.

This clone was observed once. In the same sample, other DNA sequences code for this CDR3. The chain couples TRBV2 to TRBJ1-5, with D hard to call. V gave up 4 bases and J gave up 1 base, with 5 bases separating them. Germline-derived CDR1 and CDR2 are SNHLY and FYNNEI. The CDR3 totals 13 residues. The CDR3 sequence is CASSVQSNQPQHF. The CDR3 DNA follows: TGTGCCAGCAGTGTGCAGAGCAATCAGCCCCAGCATTTT.

This clone appeared once. V and J are TRBV20-1 and TRBJ2-7; maybe TRBD2 (6 bases). The CDR3 has 11 amino acids. V lost 8 bases to trimming and J lost 7 bases, with 15 bases between them. Germline lookup yields CDR1 DFQATT and CDR2 SNEGSKA (reference sequence). In DNA form, the CDR3 reads TGCAGTCTAGCCGGAGGAGGGGAGCAGTACTTC. It encodes CSLAGGGEQYF.